Sequencing of this TCR beta chain was carried out in a study of blood T cell repertoires in COVID-19. At the level of the study: Samples came from the United States, Italy and Spain, spanning acute and convalescent COVID-19. PBMCs, B-cell-depleted T cells, or T cells provided the cDNA or gDNA that made up the material.

Authors' processing steps: Amplification from reference gene primers served as the basis for estimated nucleated cell counts. The table came from immunoSEQ multiplex PCR; TCRdb's copy has only in-frame clones and leaves some out. That table gives V, J and clone size, and the DNA gave D and trimming. Altogether about 110,000 clones are present, less than 85% being singletons, with the ten largest covering around 15%. From germline, CDR1 is MDHEN and CDR2 SYDVKM. The CDR3 runs 14 residues. V was cut by 4 bases and J by 2 bases, with 12 bases left in between. The sequence derives from a woman aged 55 to 70 with acute or convalescent COVID-19. The sequenced sample consisted of peripheral blood. J is TRBJ2-7 and V is TRBV28; possible D gene TRBD2, 5 bases. The CDR3 sequence: CASSSGLLTYEQYF. Here the CDR3 DNA reads TGTGCCAGCAGTTCCGGACTGTTAACCTACGAGCAGTACTTC. Using reference TRBV28 and TRBJ2-7 for the parts outside the CDR3, the full variable domain is DVKVTQSSRYLVKRTGEKVFLECVQDMDHENMFWYRQDPGLGLRLIYFSYDVKMKEKGDIPEGYSVSREKKERFSLILESASTNQTSMYLCASSSGLLTYEQYFGPGTRLTVT.